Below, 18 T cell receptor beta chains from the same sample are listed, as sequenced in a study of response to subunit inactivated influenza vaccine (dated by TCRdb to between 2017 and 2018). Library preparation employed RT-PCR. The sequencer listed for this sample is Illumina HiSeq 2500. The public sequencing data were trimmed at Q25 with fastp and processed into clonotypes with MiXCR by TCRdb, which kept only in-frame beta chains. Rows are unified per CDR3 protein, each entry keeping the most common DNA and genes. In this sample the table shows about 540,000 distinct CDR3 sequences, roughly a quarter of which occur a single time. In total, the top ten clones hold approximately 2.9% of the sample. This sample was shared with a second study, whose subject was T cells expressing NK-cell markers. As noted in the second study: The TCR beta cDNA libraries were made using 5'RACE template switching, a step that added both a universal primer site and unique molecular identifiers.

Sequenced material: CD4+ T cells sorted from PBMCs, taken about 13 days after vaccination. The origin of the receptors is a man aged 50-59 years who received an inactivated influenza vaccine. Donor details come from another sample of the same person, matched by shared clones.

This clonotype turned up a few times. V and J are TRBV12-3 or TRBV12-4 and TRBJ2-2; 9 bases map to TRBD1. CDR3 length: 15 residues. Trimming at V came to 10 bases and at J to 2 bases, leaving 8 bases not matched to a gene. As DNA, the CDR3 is TGTGCCAACCTTATGGGACAGGGAAACACCGGGGAGCTGTTTTTT. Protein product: CANLMGQGNTGELFF.

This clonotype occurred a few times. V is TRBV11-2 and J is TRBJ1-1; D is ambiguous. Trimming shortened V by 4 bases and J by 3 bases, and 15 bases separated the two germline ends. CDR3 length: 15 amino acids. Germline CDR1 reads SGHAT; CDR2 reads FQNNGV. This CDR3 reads CASSSLRDTDTEAFF. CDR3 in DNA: TGTGCCAGCAGCTCCCTCCGGGATACGGACACTGAAGCTTTCTTT.

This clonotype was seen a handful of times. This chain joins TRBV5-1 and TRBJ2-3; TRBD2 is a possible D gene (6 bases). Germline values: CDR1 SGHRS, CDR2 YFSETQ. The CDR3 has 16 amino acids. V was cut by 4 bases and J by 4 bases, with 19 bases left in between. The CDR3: CASSPIMTGTADTQYF. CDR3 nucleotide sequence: TGCGCCAGCAGCCCAATTATGACGGGGACTGCAGATACGCAGTATTTT. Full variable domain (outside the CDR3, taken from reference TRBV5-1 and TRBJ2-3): KAGVTQTPRYLIKTRGQQVTLSCSPISGHRSVSWYQQTPGQGLQFLFEYFSETQRNKGNFPGRFSGRQFSNSRSEMNVSTLELGDSALYLCASSPIMTGTADTQYFGPGTRLTVL.

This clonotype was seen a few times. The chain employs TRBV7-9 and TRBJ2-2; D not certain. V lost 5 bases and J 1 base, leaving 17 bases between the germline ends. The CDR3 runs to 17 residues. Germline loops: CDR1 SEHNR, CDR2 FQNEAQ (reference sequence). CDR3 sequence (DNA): TGTGCCAGCAGCCGAGTGCCCGCCCGGCAGAACACCGGGGAGCTGTTTTTT. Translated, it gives CASSRVPARQNTGELFF.

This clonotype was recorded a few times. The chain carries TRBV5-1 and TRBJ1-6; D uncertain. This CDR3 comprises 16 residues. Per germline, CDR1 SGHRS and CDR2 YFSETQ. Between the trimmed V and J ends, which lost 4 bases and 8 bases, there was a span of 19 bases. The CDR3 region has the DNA TGCGCCAGCAGCCGCGGGGAGGCCAGGATCCATTCACCCCTCCACTTT. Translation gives CASSRGEARIHSPLHF. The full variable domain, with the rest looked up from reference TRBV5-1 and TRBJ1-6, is KAGVTQTPRYLIKTRGQQVTLSCSPISGHRSVSWYQQTPGQGLQFLFEYFSETQRNKGNFPGRFSGRQFSNSRSEMNVSTLELGDSALYLCASSRGEARIHSPLHFGNGTRLTVT.

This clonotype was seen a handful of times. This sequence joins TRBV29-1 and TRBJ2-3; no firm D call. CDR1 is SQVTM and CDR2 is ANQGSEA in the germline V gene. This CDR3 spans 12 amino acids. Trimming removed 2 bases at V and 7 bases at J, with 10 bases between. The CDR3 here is CSVESSHYTQYF. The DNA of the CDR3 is TGCAGCGTTGAAAGCTCGCATTATACGCAGTATTTT.

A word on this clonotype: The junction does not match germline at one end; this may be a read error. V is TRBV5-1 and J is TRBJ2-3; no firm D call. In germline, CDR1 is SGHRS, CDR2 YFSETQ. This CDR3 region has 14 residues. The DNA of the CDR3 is TGTGCCAGCAGTTCGTCCGGGTCCACAGATACGCAGTATTTT. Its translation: CASSSSGSTDTQYF.

The CDR3, as DNA: TGCGCCAGCAGCTGGACTCTACAGGAGGCCGAGCAGTTCTTC. Translating it yields CASSWTLQEAEQFF. The chain couples TRBV5-1 to TRBJ2-1, with D perhaps assigned TRBD1 or TRBD2 (5 bases each). The V end lost 3 bases, the J end lost 10 bases, and 17 bases lay between the germline ends. CDR1 is SGHRS, CDR2 YFSETQ, per germline. This CDR3 comprises 14 residues.

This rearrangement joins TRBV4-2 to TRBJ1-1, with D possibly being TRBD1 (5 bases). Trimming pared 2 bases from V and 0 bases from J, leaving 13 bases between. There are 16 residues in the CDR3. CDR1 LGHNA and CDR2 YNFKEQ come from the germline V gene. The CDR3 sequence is CASSQTHKGVNTEAFF. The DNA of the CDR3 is TGTGCCAGCAGCCAAACGCATAAAGGGGTGAACACTGAAGCTTTCTTT.

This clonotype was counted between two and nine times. CDR3 protein: CASSLHRTSNQPQHF. CDR3 DNA: TGTGCCAGCAGTTTGCACAGGACTAGCAATCAGCCCCAGCATTTT. The chain uses TRBV12-3 or TRBV12-4 and TRBJ1-5, with TRBD1 as a possible D gene (5 bases). This CDR3 spans 15 amino acids. Trimming removed 3 bases from V and 0 bases from J, with 9 bases in between.

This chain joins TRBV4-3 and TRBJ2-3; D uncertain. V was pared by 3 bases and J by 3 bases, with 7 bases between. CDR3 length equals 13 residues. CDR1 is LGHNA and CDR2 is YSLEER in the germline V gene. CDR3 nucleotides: TGCGCCAGCAGCCACTCCCTGACAGATACGCAGTATTTT. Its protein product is CASSHSLTDTQYF.

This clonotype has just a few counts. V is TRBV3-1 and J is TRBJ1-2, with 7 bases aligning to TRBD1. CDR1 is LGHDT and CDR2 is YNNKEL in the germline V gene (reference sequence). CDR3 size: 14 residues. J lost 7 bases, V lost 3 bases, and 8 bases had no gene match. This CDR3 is CASSQDYRGGGYTF. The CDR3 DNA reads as TGTGCCAGCAGCCAGGACTACAGGGGAGGTGGCTACACCTTC.

The CDR3 here is CSVARAINTGELFF. The CDR3 nucleotides are TGCAGCGTTGCCCGGGCAATAAACACCGGGGAGCTGTTTTTT. The chain recombines TRBV29-1 with TRBJ2-2, with unresolved D. The CDR3 loop spans 14 amino acids. Per the germline V gene, CDR1 is SQVTM and CDR2 is ANQGSEA. The V and J ends lost 4 bases and 2 bases respectively, with 11 bases between them.

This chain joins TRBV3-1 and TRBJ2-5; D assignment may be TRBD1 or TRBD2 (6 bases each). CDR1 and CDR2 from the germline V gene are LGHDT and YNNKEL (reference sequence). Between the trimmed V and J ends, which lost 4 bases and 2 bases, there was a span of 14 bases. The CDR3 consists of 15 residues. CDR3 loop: CASSRAGTLQETQYF. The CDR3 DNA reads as TGTGCCAGCAGCCGGGCGGGGACACTTCAAGAGACCCAGTACTTC.

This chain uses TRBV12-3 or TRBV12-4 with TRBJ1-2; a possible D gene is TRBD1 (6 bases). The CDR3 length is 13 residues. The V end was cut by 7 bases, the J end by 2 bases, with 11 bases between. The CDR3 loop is CASTTTGNYGYTF. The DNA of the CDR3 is TGTGCCAGCACCACCACAGGGAACTATGGCTACACCTTC.

DNA for the CDR3: TGTGCCTCAATGAGGACTAGCGGGCGGGACGAGCAGTACTTC. It codes for CASMRTSGRDEQYF. The V gene is TRBV6-2 or TRBV6-3, the J gene TRBJ2-7; the match to TRBD2 covers 11 bases. Germline V gives CDR1 MNHEY, CDR2 SVGEGT. The CDR3 loop spans 14 amino acids. Trimming took 11 bases from V and 5 from J; bases not matched to a gene: 11.

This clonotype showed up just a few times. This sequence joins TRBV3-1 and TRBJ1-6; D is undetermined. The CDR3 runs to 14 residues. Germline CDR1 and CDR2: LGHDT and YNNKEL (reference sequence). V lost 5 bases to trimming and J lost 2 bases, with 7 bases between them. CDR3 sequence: CASSEAAYNSPLHF. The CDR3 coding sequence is TGTGCCAGCAGCGAAGCAGCCTATAATTCACCCCTCCACTTT.

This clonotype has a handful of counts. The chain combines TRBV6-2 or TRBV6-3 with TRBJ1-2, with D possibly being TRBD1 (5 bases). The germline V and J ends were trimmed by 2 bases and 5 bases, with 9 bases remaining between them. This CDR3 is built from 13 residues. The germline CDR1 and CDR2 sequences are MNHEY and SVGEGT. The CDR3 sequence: CASSYPDRYGYTF. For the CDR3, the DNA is TGTGCCAGCAGTTACCCTGACAGATATGGCTACACCTTC.